Here is one T cell receptor (beta chain) with its context. Its antigen is not identified. These data originate in a study of regulatory T cells in long-lasting Graves disease. General study findings and limits: It was in persistent disease that TRBV28, TRBJ1-2 and TRBJ2-5 were favored. Authors noted too few samples as a limitation.

Documented time point: persistent/refractory GD, antithyroid drugs over 5 years with positive TRAb. PBMCs were the source of the RNA used for TCR sequencing. EDTA tubes received approximately 9.8 milliliters of drawn peripheral blood. Arm-PCR of CDR3 regions and iRepertoire HTBI primers were used to build TCR beta libraries. In TCRdb, the multiplex PCR reads were re-called with MiXCR into one record per CDR3 protein. In the table there are roughly 700,000 distinct CDR3 sequences, 30% of which are singletons. V gave up 5 bases and J gave up 0 bases, with 17 bases separating them. CDR1 DFQATT and CDR2 SNEGSKA come from the germline V gene (reference sequence). The CDR3 loop spans 17 amino acids.

The material sequenced was peripheral blood mononuclear cells (PBMCs), taken when the disease was refractory, from a patient treated with antithyroid drugs. The J gene is TRBJ2-6, the V gene TRBV20-1; D possibly matches TRBD1 or TRBD2 (5 bases each). This TCR derives from a female donor with Graves disease. CDR3 DNA: TGCAGTGCTCCTTCCGGGGCAGTCAGCTCTGGGGCCAACGTCCTGACTTTC. It specifies CSAPSGAVSSGANVLTF.